This T cell receptor beta chain was observed in a study of blood T cell repertoires in COVID-19. This CDR3 has 16 residues. V gave up 3 bases and J gave up 2 bases, with 12 bases separating them. Germline-derived CDR1 and CDR2 are SGDLS and YYNGEE. Method: immunoSEQ multiplex PCR; TCRdb's copy keeps in-frame clones and lacks some. This table has 180,000 or so clones, approximately 85% appearing once. Recovered participants had two consecutive negative NP/OP PCR tests, healthcare professional clearance, or symptom resolution. Sequencing input: PBMCs or T cells enriched from blood (not recorded which). This chain connects TRBV9 to TRBJ2-6, with a possible D match to TRBD1 (6 bases). This TCR came from a woman younger than 45 who had recovered from COVID-19. CDR3 sequence: CASSAPRTAGANVLTF. The DNA of the CDR3 is TGTGCCAGCAGCGCACCTCGGACAGCTGGGGCCAACGTCCTGACTTTC.